The TCR beta chain under discussion was sequenced for a study of blood T cell repertoires in COVID-19. Background on the study: Acute-phase and convalescent COVID-19 samples originated in the United States, Italy and Spain. T cells, B-cell-depleted T cells, or PBMCs supplied cDNA or gDNA.

How the authors handled the data: It was from reference gene primer amplification that nucleated cell counts were estimated. Repertoires were generated with immunoSEQ multiplex PCR, while TCRdb's copy carries only in-frame clones and drops some. From that table come the V and J calls and clone size; the DNA was used to work out D and trimming. The sample carries 150,000 to 200,000 clones, roughly 78% recorded once. This TCR derives from a woman older than 75 with active or convalescent COVID-19. Sample: peripheral blood.

The CDR3 DNA sequence: TGTGCCAGCAGCCAAGATGCTTCACCGGGAAAGACCCAGTACTTC. This encodes CASSQDASPGKTQYF. The rearrangement links TRBV3-1 (or the pseudogene TRBV3-2) to TRBJ2-5, with a tentative D call TRBD2 (5 bases). The V and J ends lost 0 bases and 6 bases respectively, with 14 bases between them. CDR3 size: 15 residues. Germline V gene lookup returns CDR1 LGHDT and CDR2 YNNKEL (reference sequence).